This passage covers 9 T cell receptor beta chains from one sample sequenced in a study of monozygotic twins with inflammatory bowel disease. TCRdb reprocessed the 5' RACE reads, keeping one entry per CDR3 protein, no DNA. The sample includes more than 100,000 distinct CDR3 sequences. The sequenced sample consisted of blood. These receptors were collected from a human donor with ulcerative colitis or Crohn's disease, or a healthy co-twin of an affected twin (not recorded which).

The V call is TRBV7-2, the J call TRBJ1-1; the TCRdb D gene call, TRBD1, has no DNA to confirm it. This CDR3 is 13 amino acids long. Germline CDR1 reads SGHTA; CDR2 reads FQGNSA. Here the CDR3 reads CASSPPRGREAFF.

The chain recombines TRBV30 with TRBJ2-3. CDR1 GTSNPN and CDR2 SVGIG come from the germline V gene (reference sequence). The CDR3 runs to 13 residues. CDR3 residues: CAWSLQARDTQYF.

V is TRBV11-2 and J is TRBJ2-5. The V gene's germline CDR1 is SGHAT and CDR2 FQNNGV. The CDR3 spans 16 residues. The CDR3 loop reads CASSSAATEYQETQYF.

This chain links TRBV7-2 with TRBJ2-7; TCRdb proposes TRBD1, but this gene call is untestable without DNA. The CDR3 has 14 residues. Germline values: CDR1 SGHTA, CDR2 FQGNSA. CDR3 region: CASSLGRGPYEQYF.

This chain uses TRBV7-2 with TRBJ2-3; the D gene TCRdb calls, TRBD1, cannot be checked with no DNA. The CDR3 contains 13 residues. Germline V lookup: CDR1 SGHTA, CDR2 FQGNSA. CDR3 loop: CASSLPGQYTQYF.

The rearrangement joins TRBV15 to TRBJ2-7. CDR1 is LNHNV, CDR2 YYDKDF, per germline (reference sequence). This CDR3 has 14 residues. The CDR3 sequence: CATSRGTASYEQYF. The variable domain in full, with the rest retrieved from reference TRBV15 and TRBJ2-7, is DAMVIQNPRYQVTQFGKPVTLSCSQTLNHNVMYWYQQKSSQAPKLLFHYYDKDFNNEADTPDNFQSRRPNTSFCFLDIRSPGLGDTAMYLCATSRGTASYEQYFGPGTRLTVT.

The rearrangement uses TRBV6-2 or TRBV6-3 and TRBJ2-7. Germline CDR1 reads MNHEY; CDR2 reads SVGEGT. The CDR3 consists of 16 residues. The CDR3 reads CASSTSTSGQPYEQYF.

The chain uses TRBV30 and TRBJ2-5; without DNA, the TCRdb call of TRBD2 cannot be checked. In germline, CDR1 is GTSNPN, CDR2 SVGIG (reference sequence). The CDR3 runs 15 residues. The CDR3 loop reads CAWNRASGRIETQYF. Full variable domain (missing parts from reference TRBV30 and TRBJ2-5): SQTIHQWPATLVQPVGSPLSLECTVEGTSNPNLYWYRQAAGRGLQLLFYSVGIGQISSEVPQNLSASRPQDRQFILSSKKLLLSDSGFYLCAWNRASGRIETQYFGPGTRLLVL.

The rearrangement joins TRBV12-3 or TRBV12-4 to TRBJ2-1; TCRdb's D call of TRBD1 is untestable without DNA. The CDR3 is made up of 16 amino acids. The CDR3: CASSEFRQPRYNEQFF.